This TCR beta chain was observed in a study of shared clonotypes between healthy human individuals. Study results and limitations: An anticipated effect of sequencing depth on clonotype sharing among donors was recognized. Generally, naive subsets came out with larger estimated richness than memory subsets.

Points on this clone: Its antigen is as yet unknown.

Every subset's genomic DNA went evenly onto several immunoSEQ plates. Using immunoSEQ multiplex PCR, the repertoire was profiled, and TCRdb retains in-frame clones only, with some absent. The profile covers approximately 2,000,000 clones, with 93% appearing a single time and less than 2% taken by the ten largest. The naive CD8 fraction comprised CD45RO-negative cells positively selected for CCR7 and excluded terminally differentiated effector memory CD45RA+ cells. The ends were cut back, 4 bases at V and 4 bases at J, with 13 bases in the middle. From germline, CDR1 is SGHDN and CDR2 FVKESK. This CDR3 region has 14 residues.

The clonotype was recovered from a man aged 18 to 29 in good health. Some clones in this sample may be carry-over from other donors' samples. Sequenced input: naive CD8+ T cells from PBMCs. This chain connects TRBV14 to TRBJ1-2, with D maybe TRBD1 (6 bases). This CDR3 is CASSRGGASYGYTF. CDR3 DNA: TGTGCCAGCAGCCGCGGGGGGGCCTCCTATGGCTACACCTTC.